This T cell receptor beta chain was recorded in a study of T cell clonality in common variable immunodeficiency. Study observations and caveats: CVID subjects shared fewer TCRbeta clones than healthy controls did. The cause of increased CVID clonality remains unclear without subpopulation sequencing.

Donors gave roughly 4.5 to 8.5 ml heparinized peripheral whole blood. Data came from immunoSEQ multiplex PCR; TCRdb stores just in-frame clones and leaves some out. This sample comprises about 81,000 clones, none seen once only. A remark on this clone: What it recognizes is unknown.

The sequence was obtained from a person aged 18 to 75 in good health. The source material was peripheral blood mononuclear cells.

The sequenced CDR3 bases are TGTGCCAGCAGCTTACCCCGTCAGGAAAAG. It specifies CASSLPRQEK. The whole CDR3 reads CASSLPRQEKLFF. The rearrangement uses TRBV5-5 and TRBJ2-2; D gene ambiguous. The read finishes 3 residues shy of the CDR3 end, and the germline J gene is used to complete it. The CDR3 length is 13 residues. CDR1 SGHKS and CDR2 YYEKEE come from the germline V gene (reference sequence).